Shown below are 16 T cell receptor beta chains from a single sample sequenced in a study of beta chain features in type 1 diabetes (dated by TCRdb to the late 2010s). What the work shows at the level of the full study, not this receptor alone: A moderate but significant shortening of TCRB CDR3 length was observed in type 1 diabetes patients in all four CD4+ subsets.

These TCRs' antigens remain unknown. The method behind the library was the immunoSEQ multiplex PCR assay. The High Capacity cDNA Reverse Transcription Kit was used to reverse transcribe all of the isolated RNA, meaning that expressed TCRB transcripts were what got sequenced. The table was pulled from immuneACCESS by TCRdb, which kept in-frame rearrangements only. Such tables lose some clones; where checked, under half of the loss comes from unresolved V genes, and the rest has no known cause. Across this sample there are approximately 140,000 clones, with 9% seen only once. Approximately 0.7% of the sample lies in the top ten. Material for sequencing was central memory CD4+ T cells from blood. The receptor source for this set is a man aged 30 to 39 with type 1 diabetes.

This clone was counted only a few times. The CDR3 bases are TGTGCCAGCAGCCTAGGACAGAGCTCCTACGAGCAGTACTTC. Protein sequence: CASSLGQSSYEQYF. The chain links TRBV11-2 to TRBJ2-7, with D perhaps matching TRBD1 (6 bases). V lost 5 bases and J 0 bases, leaving 11 bases between the germline ends. Germline CDR1 reads SGHAT; CDR2 reads FQNNGV. This CDR3 has 14 residues.

This clone was counted a few times. A much larger clone differs from this one at a single base, so this may be a read error. The rearrangement joins TRBV7-9 to TRBJ1-1; D ambiguous. The length of the CDR3 is 13 residues. The germline V gene encodes CDR1 SEHNR and CDR2 FQNEAQ (reference sequence). The V end lost 1 base, the J end lost 2 bases, and 5 bases lay between the germline ends. The CDR3 spells CASSLDPNTEAFF. CDR3 DNA: TGTGCCAGCAGCTTAGATCCAAACACTGAAGCTTTCTTT.

The chain recombines TRBV6-1 with TRBJ2-3, with unresolved D. Germline lookup yields CDR1 MNHNS and CDR2 SASEGT. V was pared by 8 bases and J by 2 bases, with 20 bases between. The CDR3 has 16 amino acids. This CDR3 is CASRKGSQEPTDTQYF. CDR3 DNA: TGTGCCAGCCGTAAAGGTAGCCAAGAGCCCACAGATACGCAGTATTTT.

This sequence joins TRBV18 and TRBJ2-7; TRBD2 is a possible D gene (6 bases). Germline V gene lookup returns CDR1 KGHSH and CDR2 LQKENI. Trimming removed 1 base at V and 5 bases at J, with 21 bases between. The CDR3 contains 17 residues. The DNA of the CDR3 is TGTGCCAGCTCACCACAATCTCTCTCCGGGGGAGAACACGAGCAGTACTTC. Translating it yields CASSPQSLSGGEHEQYF.

A few counts support this clone. The J gene is TRBJ2-2, the V gene TRBV5-6; 9 nucleotides line up with TRBD2. Germline CDR1 SGHDT, CDR2 YYEEEE. This CDR3 has 17 residues. With 1 base clipped from V and 2 bases from J, the junction kept 6 bases outside the gene matches. CDR3 in amino acids: CASSLRRGGINTGELFF. CDR3 sequence (DNA): TGTGCCAGCAGCTTGAGGCGGGGGGGCATAAACACCGGGGAGCTGTTTTTT.

The chain carries TRBV18 and TRBJ2-7, with 7 bases aligning to TRBD2. Germline trimming cut 1 base from V and 0 bases from J; bases unmatched to any gene: 6. The CDR3 sequence is 16 residues long. Germline assignment: CDR1 KGHSH and CDR2 LQKENI. CDR3 coding DNA: TGTGCCAGCTCACCACTAGCGGGCCAGTCCTCCTACGAGCAGTACTTC. It yields the protein CASSPLAGQSSYEQYF. The whole variable domain, remainder taken from reference TRBV18 and TRBJ2-7, is NAGVMQNPRHLVRRRGQEARLRCSPMKGHSHVYWYRQLPEEGLKFMVYLQKENIIDESGMPKERFSAEFPKEGPSILRIQQVVRGDSAAYFCASSPLAGQSSYEQYFGPGTRLTVT.

The CDR3 region has the DNA TGTGCCACCAGAGGGGAAACGAACACTGAAGCTTTCTTT. It translates to CATRGETNTEAFF. The chain uses TRBV6-6 and TRBJ1-1; D is perhaps TRBD1 (5 bases). The ends were cut back, 10 bases at V and 1 base at J, with 13 bases in the middle. CDR1 is MNHNY, CDR2 SVGAGI, per germline (reference sequence). The length of the CDR3 is 13 residues.

This chain connects TRBV5-5 to TRBJ2-1; 8 nucleotides line up with TRBD1. This CDR3 contains 16 residues. Germline values: CDR1 SGHKS, CDR2 YYEKEE (reference sequence). V lost 0 bases to trimming and J lost 4 bases; unmatched junction nucleotides: 6. The CDR3 protein is CASSLARGREYNEQFF. The CDR3 coding sequence is TGTGCCAGCAGCTTGGCCAGGGGGCGTGAGTACAATGAGCAGTTCTTC. Based on the CDR3 plus reference TRBV5-5 and TRBJ2-1, the full variable domain is DAGVTQSPTHLIKTRGQQVTLRCSPISGHKSVSWYQQVLGQGPQFIFQYYEKEERGRGNFPDRFSARQFPNYSSELNVNALLLGDSALYLCASSLARGREYNEQFFGPGTRLTVL.

This clone was detected a few times. This chain joins TRBV27 and TRBJ1-1; TRBD1 matches 10 bases. Looked up from germline, CDR1 is MNHEY and CDR2 is SMNVEV (reference sequence). Trimming cost V 6 bases and J 1 base; bases outside gene matches: 17. The CDR3 consists of 19 residues. This CDR3 is CASSQKRDGQGGSNTEAFF. The CDR3 DNA follows: TGTGCCAGCAGCCAGAAACGGGACGGACAGGGGGGGTCGAACACTGAAGCTTTCTTT.

Only a few counts were recorded for this clone. This chain links TRBV7-3 with TRBJ2-1; 9 bases are shared with TRBD1. Germline lookup yields CDR1 SGHTA and CDR2 FQGTGA. The ends lost 5 bases at V and 9 bases at J; junction bases unmatched: 5. This CDR3 is built from 13 residues. CDR3 sequence (DNA): TGTGCCAGCAGCGACAGGGGGTTAAGTGAGCAGTTCTTC. Amino acids: CASSDRGLSEQFF. Supplemented by reference TRBV7-3 and TRBJ2-1, the full variable domain reads GAGVSQTPSNKVTEKGKYVELRCDPISGHTALYWYRQSLGQGPEFLIYFQGTGAADDSGLPNDRFFAVRPEGSVSTLKIQRTERGDSAVYLCASSDRGLSEQFFGPGTRLTVL.

This clone has only a few counts. One junction end disagrees with the germline gene, perhaps due to a read error. V usage is TRBV27 and J usage is TRBJ2-7; 7 bases agree with TRBD1. This CDR3 spans 13 amino acids. Per the germline V gene, CDR1 is MNHEY and CDR2 is SMNVEV (reference sequence). CDR3 residues: CASSSRQGDLHDF. CDR3 nucleotide sequence: TGTGCCAGCAGTTCACGACAGGGCGACCTCCACGACTTC.

This chain uses TRBV11-2 with TRBJ2-7; D gene ambiguous. Trimming took 2 bases from V and 4 from J, leaving 6 bases between them. CDR1 and CDR2 (germline): SGHAT, FQNNGV. This CDR3 region has 12 residues. The CDR3 nucleotides are TGTGCCAGCAGCTTATTGCGGTACGAGCAGTACTTC. This encodes CASSLLRYEQYF. Full variable domain (missing parts from reference TRBV11-2 and TRBJ2-7): EAGVAQSPRYKIIEKRQSVAFWCNPISGHATLYWYQQILGQGPKLLIQFQNNGVVDDSQLPKDRFSAERLKGVDSTLKIQPAKLEDSAVYLCASSLLRYEQYFGPGTRLTVT.

This clone was recorded a few times. The chain combines TRBV29-1 with TRBJ1-2, with D possibly being TRBD1 (6 bases). CDR1 is SQVTM, CDR2 ANQGSEA, per germline. The CDR3 runs to 12 residues. Trimming removed 4 bases at V and 3 bases at J, with 9 bases between. CDR3 region: CSVVQGDYGYTF. CDR3 bases: TGCAGCGTTGTACAGGGTGACTATGGCTACACCTTC.

This clone was seen only a few times. The sample carries other DNA sequences with the same CDR3. The CDR3 DNA follows: TGTGCCAGCAGCTTGGGACAGGGCCATGGCTACACCTTC. Translated, it gives CASSLGQGHGYTF. The J gene is TRBJ1-2, the V gene TRBV5-6; 7 bases are a match to TRBD1. Germline V gene sequence: CDR1 SGHDT, CDR2 YYEEEE. V lost 0 bases, J lost 6 bases, and 2 bases stayed unmatched. This CDR3 contains 13 residues.

The V call is TRBV7-8, the J call TRBJ2-3; TRBD1 is a possible D gene (8 bases). Germline-derived CDR1 and CDR2 are SGHVS and FQNEAQ. V lost 5 bases and J lost 5, with 17 bases in between. The CDR3 loop spans 15 amino acids. The CDR3 nucleotides are TGTGCCAGCAGCCATTACAGGGGGAGGGGAGATACGCAGTATTTT. Its translation: CASSHYRGRGDTQYF.

This chain joins TRBV2 and TRBJ1-5; no reliable D call. Trimming left V 7 bases short and J 4 bases short, with 14 bases between. The CDR3 runs to 14 residues. CDR1 SNHLY and CDR2 FYNNEI come from the germline V gene. The CDR3 loop reads CASTQATGNQPQHF. CDR3 nucleotide sequence: TGTGCCAGCACCCAAGCGACGGGAAATCAGCCCCAGCATTTT.